This is a list of T cell receptor beta chains from one sample in a study of T cell responses to AZD1222 COVID-19 vaccine. Using immunoSEQ multiplex PCR, the repertoire was profiled, and TCRdb retains in-frame clones only, with some absent. The data hold over 100,000 clones, with about 87% observed a single time. This material consisted of peripheral blood, taken 28 days after the second AZD1222 dose. The receptor source for this set is an adult who received the AZD1222 COVID-19 vaccine. Both conserved end residues are part of each CDR3. Fields, in order: V gene, clone size, D gene, J gene, CDR3 protein, CDR3 DNA. The D gene is left open where the match is weak. Clone size appears in some rows only: once, few, many, or a class for an expanded clone.

TRBV5-1	once	.	TRBJ1-2	CASSLEPEILSYGYTF	TGCGCCAGCAGCTTGGAGCCGGAAATCTTGAGCTATGGCTACACCTTC
TRBV11-1	.	.	TRBJ2-5	CASTLSDQETQYF	TGTGCCAGCACCCTGTCGGACCAAGAGACCCAGTACTTC
TRBV19	few	TRBD2	TRBJ2-1	CASSATSGSYNEQFF	TGTGCCAGTAGTGCCACTAGCGGCTCCTACAATGAGCAGTTCTTC
TRBV2	.	TRBD1	TRBJ2-5	CASRGGQGFEETQYF	TGTGCCAGCAGGGGGGGACAGGGGTTCGAGGAGACCCAGTACTTC
TRBV5-1	.	.	TRBJ2-3	CASDKGGTDTQYF	TGCGCCAGCGACAAAGGGGGGACAGATACGCAGTATTTT
TRBV29-1	.	TRBD2	TRBJ2-5	CSVAGGPETQYF	TGCAGCGTAGCGGGAGGGCCAGAGACCCAGTACTTC
TRBV19	few	.	TRBJ1-5	CASSISPDSSNQPQHF	TGTGCCAGTAGTATATCTCCAGATTCTAGCAATCAGCCCCAGCATTTT
TRBV5-1	.	TRBD1	TRBJ2-2	CASSFGTALTGELFF	TGCGCCAGCAGCTTCGGGACAGCCTTAACCGGGGAGCTGTTTTTT
TRBV11-2	.	TRBD2	TRBJ2-3	CASSTPGTSGGPRGTHTDTQYF	TGTGCCAGCAGTACACCCGGGACTAGCGGGGGCCCCCGAGGTACACACACAGATACGCAGTATTTT
TRBV5-4	.	.	TRBJ1-6	CATRGRSSYNSPLHF	TGTGCCACCCGGGGGAGGAGCTCCTATAATTCACCCCTCCACTTT
TRBV6-1	.	.	TRBJ1-5	CASSEGVGQPQHF	TGTGCCAGCAGTGAAGGGGTCGGGCAGCCCCAGCATTTT
TRBV24-1	.	.	TRBJ2-2	CATSDFAANTGELFF	TGTGCCACCAGTGATTTCGCCGCGAACACCGGGGAGCTGTTTTTT
TRBV3-1/TRBV3-2	few	TRBD2	TRBJ2-3	CASSRGLAGSTDTQYF	TGTGCCAGCAGCCGAGGACTAGCGGGTAGCACAGATACGCAGTATTTT
TRBV7-2	.	.	TRBJ2-3	CASSLEASSDTQYF	TGTGCCAGCAGCTTAGAAGCCTCGTCAGATACGCAGTATTTT
TRBV6-1	.	.	TRBJ2-7	CASSEGGTSSYEQYF	TGTGCCAGCAGTGAAGGGGGGACTTCAAGTTACGAGCAGTACTTC
TRBV7-9	.	TRBD1	TRBJ2-3	CASQSGTGFTDTQYF	TGTGCCAGCCAAAGCGGGACAGGGTTCACAGATACGCAGTATTTT
TRBV18	.	.	TRBJ2-1	CASSPRLAVSYNEQFF	TGTGCCAGCTCACCCCGGTTAGCGGTCTCCTACAATGAGCAGTTCTTC
TRBV5-4	.	.	TRBJ1-1	CASSFRGQGTEAFF	TGTGCCAGCAGCTTCAGGGGACAAGGCACTGAAGCTTTCTTT
TRBV6-1	.	.	TRBJ1-5	CASSDSGWGNQPQHF	TGTGCCAGCAGTGATTCCGGTTGGGGCAATCAGCCCCAGCATTTT
TRBV4-1	.	TRBD1	TRBJ1-6	CASSPGDRGRNSPLHF	TGCGCCAGCAGCCCAGGGGACAGGGGGAGAAATTCACCCCTCCACTTT
TRBV6-1	.	TRBD1	TRBJ1-3	CASSERTGVDTIYF	TGTGCCAGCAGTGAAAGGACAGGGGTGGACACCATATATTTT
TRBV7-9	.	.	TRBJ2-7	CASTGQTDYEQYF	TGTGCCAGCACAGGACAGACCGACTACGAGCAGTACTTC
TRBV5-1	once	.	TRBJ2-5	CASSRGTQETQYF	TGCGCCAGCAGCCGGGGGACCCAAGAGACCCAGTACTTC
TRBV5-1	once	.	TRBJ2-5	CASSLGGSGQETQYF	TGCGCCAGCAGCTTGGGCGGTTCAGGGCAAGAGACCCAGTACTTC
TRBV19	.	TRBD1	TRBJ1-2	CATTLTGDYGYTF	TGTGCCACCACACTAACAGGGGACTATGGCTACACCTTC
TRBV6-5	.	.	TRBJ1-5	CASSYGGNQPQHF	TGTGCCAGCAGTTACGGAGGCAATCAGCCCCAGCATTTT
TRBV20-1	.	.	TRBJ1-2	CSASRGVGGYTF	TGCAGTGCTAGTAGAGGTGTTGGTGGCTACACCTTC
TRBV21-1	.	.	TRBJ1-1	CASSKSLRDSTEAFF	TGTGCCAGCAGCAAATCGCTCCGGGACAGCACTGAAGCTTTCTTT
TRBV19	.	TRBD2	TRBJ2-1	CASSGPSGLGQFF	TGTGCCAGTAGCGGGCCTAGCGGTTTAGGGCAGTTCTTC
TRBV5-1	.	.	TRBJ2-3	CASSLGQETQYF	TGCGCCAGCAGCTTGGGTCAGGAGACGCAGTATTTT
TRBV23-1	.	TRBD1	TRBJ1-5	CASSQRLGQGIGDSNQPQHF	TGCGCCAGCAGTCAACGATTGGGACAGGGGATCGGGGATAGCAATCAGCCCCAGCATTTT
TRBV7-2	few	.	TRBJ1-1	CASSLEGATEAFF	TGTGCCAGCAGCTTAGAAGGGGCCACTGAAGCTTTCTTT
TRBV30	.	TRBD1	TRBJ2-7	CAWAPGQGIYEQYF	TGTGCCTGGGCTCCGGGACAGGGGATCTACGAGCAGTACTTC
TRBV11-2	.	.	TRBJ2-7	CASSSQGGGGSEQYF	TGTGCCAGCAGCTCCCAGGGGGGAGGGGGAAGCGAGCAGTACTTC
TRBV27	.	TRBD1	TRBJ1-5	CASSLGTGVGYQPQHF	TGTGCCAGCAGTCTGGGGACAGGGGTCGGGTATCAGCCCCAGCATTTT
TRBV6-6	.	TRBD2	TRBJ2-7	CASSRSPGTSGGSSYEQYF	TGTGCCAGCAGTCGATCTCCCGGGACTAGCGGGGGCAGCTCCTACGAGCAGTACTTC